This record looks at one T cell receptor beta chain sequence and its context. What it recognizes is unknown. This record comes from a study of graft-versus-host responses after intestinal transplantation. This table comes from immunoSEQ multiplex PCR, and its TCRdb copy is limited to in-frame clones, with some not included. The sample contains 70,000 or so clones, about 87% of which appear only once. Study results and caveats: Among recipient marrow samples, GvH clones were found; some appeared first in ileum or blood.

Trimming removed 2 bases from V and 5 bases from J, with 18 bases in between. Germline V lookup: CDR1 SGHTA, CDR2 FQGNSA. The CDR3 extends over 16 amino acids. V usage is TRBV7-2 and J usage is TRBJ2-5; D is unresolved. The TCR was taken from a human donor who was the organ donor for an intestinal transplant. The input for sequencing was unstimulated CD4+ T cells sorted from spleen or lymph node cells, taken before transplant. CDR3 in DNA: TGTGCCAGCAGCTTATATACCCGGCTAGTCGGGGAGACCCAGTACTTC. Translated: CASSLYTRLVGETQYF.